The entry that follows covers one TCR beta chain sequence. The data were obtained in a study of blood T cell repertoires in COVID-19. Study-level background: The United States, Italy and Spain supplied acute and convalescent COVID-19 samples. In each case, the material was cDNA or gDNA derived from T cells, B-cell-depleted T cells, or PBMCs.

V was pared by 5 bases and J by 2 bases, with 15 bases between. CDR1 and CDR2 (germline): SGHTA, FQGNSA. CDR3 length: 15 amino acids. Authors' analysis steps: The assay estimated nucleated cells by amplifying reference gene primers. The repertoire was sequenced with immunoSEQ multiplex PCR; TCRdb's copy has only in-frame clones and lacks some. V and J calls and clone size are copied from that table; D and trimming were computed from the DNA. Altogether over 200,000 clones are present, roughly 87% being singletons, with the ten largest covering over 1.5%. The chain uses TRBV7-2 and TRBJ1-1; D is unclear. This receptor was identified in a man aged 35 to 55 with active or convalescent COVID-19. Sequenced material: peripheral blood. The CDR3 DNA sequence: TGTGCCAGCAGCCGGGGTGGGCAGGCCAACACTGAAGCTTTCTTT. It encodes CASSRGGQANTEAFF.